Sequencing of this T cell receptor (beta chain) was carried out in a study of blood T cell repertoires in COVID-19. In the study overall: PBMCs, B-cell-depleted T cells, or T cells were the source of the cDNA or gDNA that made up the material.

The CDR3 spans 15 residues. Trimming removed 3 bases from V and 4 bases from J; junction bases left unmatched: 8. CDR1 and CDR2 from the germline V gene are SGHNT and YENEEA. Authors' processing steps: Amplification with reference gene primers provided the estimates of nucleated cell counts. Using immunoSEQ multiplex PCR, the repertoire was profiled, and TCRdb retains in-frame clones only, with some absent. V and J calls and clone size are given by that table; D and trimming were obtained from the DNA. The sample comprises nearly 95,000 clones, around four fifths of which are singletons, and roughly 15% rests with the top ten.

Input material: peripheral blood. The receptor was isolated from a human donor in a cohort sampled during active COVID-19. The V call is TRBV11-3, the J call TRBJ2-7; TRBD1 matches 8 bases. The CDR3 loop is CASSFPAGGIYEQYF. The CDR3, as DNA: TGTGCCAGCAGCTTCCCCGCAGGGGGCATTTACGAGCAGTACTTC.